The rows below give T cell receptor beta chains drawn from one sample of a study of cytomegalovirus exposure and HLA in healthy donors. TCRdb's table, derived via immunoSEQ multiplex PCR, lists solely in-frame clones and lacks some. This sample has around 100,000 clones, with roughly 66% found just once. The sample consisted of PBMCs. These TCRs come from a man aged 25-45 years in good health and CMV-seronegative. CDR3s include the opening cysteine and the closing phenylalanine or tryptophan. D genes are given only for firm matches. Not every row has a clone size; where given, it reads once, few, many or a size class.

j_call clone_size v_call d_call cdr3_nt cdr3_aa
TRBJ2-3 - TRBV13 - TGTGCCAGCAGCTTCCTCCCAGATACGCAGTATTTT CASSFLPDTQYF
TRBJ1-5 - TRBV30 - TGTGCCTGGAGTACTCTAAATCAGCCCCAGCATTTT CAWSTLNQPQHF
TRBJ2-7 - TRBV14 - TGTGCCAGCAGCCAAGAATTTATCGGTTCCTACGAGCAGTACTTC CASSQEFIGSYEQYF
TRBJ1-3 few TRBV30 TRBD1 TGTGCCTGGGGACAGGGGCTTGCTGGAAACACCATATATTTT CAWGQGLAGNTIYF
TRBJ1-2 once TRBV19 - TGTGCCAGTAGTATCAGGGCAGATACTAACTATGGCTACACCTTC CASSIRADTNYGYTF
TRBJ2-3 - TRBV6-6 - TGTGCCAGCGGGCAGGGCAGTTCCAGAGATACGCAGTATTTT CASGQGSSRDTQYF
TRBJ1-4 once TRBV28 - TGTGCCAGCAGTTTATCAGGGCTCCGGGAAAAACTGTTTTTT CASSLSGLREKLFF
TRBJ2-2 - TRBV29-1 TRBD1 TGCAGCGTTGACCGGGACAGGGTCACCGGGGAGCTGTTTTTT CSVDRDRVTGELFF
TRBJ2-7 - TRBV19 TRBD2 TGTGCCAGTAGTACCCAACTAGCGGGTAACTCCTACGAGCAGTACTTC CASSTQLAGNSYEQYF
TRBJ1-1 - TRBV28 - TGTGCCAGCAGCCCAATTAACACTGAAGCTTTCTTT CASSPINTEAFF
TRBJ2-2 - TRBV19 - TGTGCCAGTAGTGCCCACCGGGGGACGAACACCGGGGAGCTGTTTTTT CASSAHRGTNTGELFF
TRBJ1-5 - TRBV6-1 TRBD1 TGTGCCAGCTTGACAGGGGCGCTTAGCAATCAGCCCCAGCATTTT CASLTGALSNQPQHF
TRBJ1-5 - TRBV6-1 - TGTGCCAGCAGTGATTTTATAGGGGACACTCTACAGCCCCAGCATTTT CASSDFIGDTLQPQHF
TRBJ2-5 - TRBV29-1 - TGCAGCGTTGAACAGGGTATTATTGAGACCCAGTACTTC CSVEQGIIETQYF
TRBJ1-5 few TRBV5-8 TRBD1 TGTGCCAGCAGCCTGGGACAGGGATTTAATCAGCCCCAGCATTTT CASSLGQGFNQPQHF
TRBJ1-1 - TRBV2 - TGTGCCAGCAGCGACCCCAGGGGCGCAGGTGAAGCTTTCTTT CASSDPRGAGEAFF
TRBJ2-5 - TRBV25-1 - TGTGCCAGCAGTGAATTAAGGCGGGAGACCCAGTACTTC CASSELRRETQYF
TRBJ1-5 - TRBV29-1 TRBD1 TGCAGCGTTGAAACCGGGACAGACAATCAGCCCCAGCATTTT CSVETGTDNQPQHF
TRBJ2-2 - TRBV6-4 - TGTGCCAGCAGTGTTTTACCCCTCCTCGACAGAGGTCGGAACACCGGGGAGCTGTTTTTT CASSVLPLLDRGRNTGELFF
TRBJ2-1 once TRBV6-5 TRBD1 TGTGCCAGCAGCTCTACAGGGGGACCCTACAATGAGCAGTTCTTC CASSSTGGPYNEQFF
TRBJ2-1 - TRBV4-1 TRBD2 TGCGCCAGCAGCCAAGATTGGACTAGCGAAATCTACAATGAGCAGTTCTTC CASSQDWTSEIYNEQFF
TRBJ2-2 - TRBV6-1 - TGTGCCAGCAGTGAAAGGTTCAGCGACACCGGGGAGCTGTTTTTT CASSERFSDTGELFF
TRBJ1-5 - TRBV7-8 - TGTGCCAGCAGCCGAGGGCTTCAGCCCCAGCATTTT CASSRGLQPQHF
TRBJ2-7 once TRBV29-1 TRBD1 TGCAGCGTTGATGGTGCCGGGACAGGTGTCCCCTACGAGCAGTACTTC CSVDGAGTGVPYEQYF
TRBJ2-1 - TRBV2 TRBD1 TGTGCCAGCAGTACAGGGGACAATGAGCAGTTCTTC CASSTGDNEQFF
TRBJ2-3 few TRBV7-2 - TGTGCCAGCAGCAATTCAGTAGATACGCAGTATTTT CASSNSVDTQYF
TRBJ2-3 - TRBV9 TRBD1 TGTGCCAGCAGCGCGACAGGGGGCACTACAGATACGCAGTATTTT CASSATGGTTDTQYF
TRBJ1-1 - TRBV6-6 TRBD1 TGTGCCAGCACCGGGACAGTCAGGAACACTGAAGCTTTCTTT CASTGTVRNTEAFF
TRBJ1-2 few TRBV30 - TGTGCCTGGAGTAGCCTCCGGGGGAAAGACTACACCTTC CAWSSLRGKDYTF
TRBJ2-7 - TRBV19 TRBD2 TGTGCCAGTCGCCCGCGGGGACTAGCGGGGGGACATACCTACGAGCAGTACTTC CASRPRGLAGGHTYEQYF
TRBJ1-2 - TRBV28 - TGTGCCAGCAGTTTCCTTCAGAACGGGGGAAATGGCTACACCTTC CASSFLQNGGNGYTF
TRBJ1-3 - TRBV6-5 - TGTGCCAGCAGGCCGGGACTTGGAAACACCATATATTTT CASRPGLGNTIYF
TRBJ2-5 few TRBV13 - TGTGCCAGCAGCTTAGAGGCAGGAGAGACCCAGTACTTC CASSLEAGETQYF
TRBJ1-1 - TRBV29-1 TRBD1 TGCAGCGTCCTAACAGGGGTTCCTGAAGCTTTCTTT CSVLTGVPEAFF
TRBJ2-5 - TRBV28 TRBD1 TGTGCCAGCAGTACCCGGGACAGGGGTTTTCGGAGAGAGACCCAGTACTTC CASSTRDRGFRRETQYF
TRBJ2-3 - TRBV5-1 TRBD2 TGCGCCAGCAGCCCTGAACACAGCGGGGGGGCAGATACGCAGTATTTT CASSPEHSGGADTQYF
TRBJ1-1 - TRBV19 - TGTGCCAGTAGTATGATCCCTCCACAGACCAATGAAGCTTTCTTT CASSMIPPQTNEAFF
TRBJ2-7 - TRBV5-4 TRBD1 TGTGCCAGCAGCCCCCCCGCGGGACAGGGCTCCTACGAGCAGTACTTC CASSPPAGQGSYEQYF
TRBJ2-2 - TRBV7-8 TRBD1 TGTGCCAGCGGCCGGACAGGGGAGTGGACCGGGGAGCTGTTTTTT CASGRTGEWTGELFF
TRBJ1-5 - TRBV30 - TGTGCCTGGAGTTCCGCAGGGCATAGTAGCAATCAGCCCCAGCATTTT CAWSSAGHSSNQPQHF
TRBJ2-7 - TRBV4-1 - TGCGCCAGCAGCCAAGGGAGGGATTCCTACGAGCAGTACTTC CASSQGRDSYEQYF
TRBJ1-4 few TRBV29-1 TRBD1 TGCAGCGTTACGGACAGGAATGATGAAAAACTGTTTTTT CSVTDRNDEKLFF
TRBJ2-5 - TRBV28 TRBD1 TGTGCCAGCAAGGGATATGGACAGGGTGGCCTGGAGACCCAGTACTTC CASKGYGQGGLETQYF
TRBJ2-2 - TRBV2 TRBD1 TGTGCCAGCAGCCCCACGACAGGGGCCGGGGAGCTGTTTTTT CASSPTTGAGELFF
TRBJ1-1 large TRBV5-5 - TGTGCCAGCAGCTCCCAGAGGGGGGGGAGATGGACTGAAGCTTTCTTT CASSSQRGGRWTEAFF
TRBJ2-7 few TRBV15 - TGTGCCACCAGCAGAGTAGGGACTTTCACTTACGAGCAGTACTTC CATSRVGTFTYEQYF
TRBJ2-1 - TRBV5-1 - TGCGCCAGCAGCTTGGTGGCGGGGGCCAATAATGAGCAGTTCTTC CASSLVAGANNEQFF
TRBJ2-5 few TRBV9 - TGTGCCAGCAGCATAGGGGACTCGCAAGAGACCCAGTACTTC CASSIGDSQETQYF
TRBJ2-1 - TRBV5-1 TRBD2 TGCGCCAGCAGCCCACTAGAGACTAGCGGCTACAATGAGCAGTTCTTC CASSPLETSGYNEQFF
TRBJ1-5 - TRBV5-8 - TGTGCCAGCAGCTTTCTAAGGGGTCTTTATCAGCCCCAGCATTTT CASSFLRGLYQPQHF